The source of this TCR beta chain is a study of cytomegalovirus exposure and HLA in healthy donors. Germline V gene lookup returns CDR1 SGHNT and CDR2 YENEEA. This CDR3 region has 16 residues. The J segment lost 4 bases and the V segment lost 4 bases, leaving 8 bases of the junction unmatched. Both 60 Vbeta primers and 13 Jbeta primers went into the PCR. Profiled with immunoSEQ multiplex PCR; TCRdb holds only in-frame clones, not every one. This table holds around 150,000 clones, approximately 77% found once. This clone was seen many times. Material: PBMCs. The clonotype was recovered from a woman in her forties or fifties in good health and CMV-seronegative. J is TRBJ2-2 and V is TRBV11-3; 8 nucleotides line up with TRBD1. The DNA for the CDR3 is TGTGCCAGCAGCTCCCCAGGGGGCGCGCGCACCGGGGAGCTGTTTTTT. The encoded protein is CASSSPGGARTGELFF.